Presented here are 30 T cell receptor beta chains from one specimen sequenced in a study of cytomegalovirus exposure and HLA in healthy donors. The PCR had 60 Vbeta and 13 Jbeta primers. Assay: immunoSEQ multiplex PCR; the TCRdb copy retains only in-frame clones and omits some. The sample contains 180,000 or so clones, approximately 83% of which appear only once. Sequencing input: PBMCs. All receptors derive from a man aged 18 to 30 in good health and CMV-seropositive.

This sequence joins TRBV29-1 and TRBJ2-3; the D gene is possibly TRBD1 (7 bases). CDR1 and CDR2 (germline): SQVTM, ANQGSEA. Trimming pared 5 bases from V and 2 bases from J, leaving 26 bases between. This CDR3 has 18 amino acids. The CDR3 DNA sequence: TGCAGCGTTAATTTAGATTCGGCGGGACAGCTTTTCACAGATACGCAGTATTTT. Translation gives CSVNLDSAGQLFTDTQYF.

The genes are TRBV2 and TRBJ2-7, with 9 positions matching TRBD2. This CDR3 has 14 amino acids. CDR1 is SNHLY, CDR2 FYNNEI, per germline. J was trimmed by 4 bases and V by 3 bases; bases with no gene match: 4. The CDR3 bases are TGTGCCAGCAGTGATAGCGGGGGTCCTTACGAGCAGTACTTC. Its protein is CASSDSGGPYEQYF.

This clone was detected a few times. This chain joins TRBV5-1 and TRBJ1-1, with D hard to call. The CDR3 runs 14 residues. V shed 1 base and J shed 1 base, with 8 bases lying between them. CDR1 SGHRS and CDR2 YFSETQ come from the germline V gene. The CDR3 here is CASSLLIPNTEAFF. The CDR3 DNA reads TGCGCCAGCAGCTTGCTAATCCCGAACACTGAAGCTTTCTTT.

V usage is TRBV30 and J usage is TRBJ1-5; tentative D call: TRBD1 (5 bases). Germline CDR1 reads GTSNPN; CDR2 reads SVGIG (reference sequence). V lost 1 base and J 2 bases, leaving 12 bases between the germline ends. This CDR3 has 15 residues. DNA for the CDR3: TGTGCCTGGAGTGATTTTCGACAGCGCAATCAGCCCCAGCATTTT. This gives the protein CAWSDFRQRNQPQHF.

V is TRBV27 and J is TRBJ2-1; TRBD1 might be the D (6 bases). This CDR3 region has 12 residues. Germline V gene data show CDR1 as MNHEY and CDR2 as SMNVEV (reference sequence). V gave up 3 bases and J gave up 7 bases, with 7 bases separating them. CDR3 nucleotide sequence: TGTGCCAGCAGTTTTAGGGGGAATGAGCAGTTCTTC. Amino acid sequence: CASSFRGNEQFF.

V gene TRBV19 combines with J gene TRBJ2-1, with D unresolved. Germline CDR1 LNHDA, CDR2 SQIVND (reference sequence). Trimming left V 1 base short and J 0 bases short, with 10 bases between. The CDR3 extends over 16 amino acids. For the CDR3, the DNA is TGTGCCAGTAGTATAGGTCAGGTTAGCTCCTACAATGAGCAGTTCTTC. Residues: CASSIGQVSSYNEQFF.

The V call is TRBV21-1, the J call TRBJ1-5; the table's D call, TRBD1, was not checked against the DNA. TRBV21-1 is given as a pseudogene. CDR3 length: 16 amino acids. CDR3 protein: CASSKAGQGGSQPQHF. In DNA form, the CDR3 reads TGTGCCAGCAGCAAAGCAGGACAGGGCGGTAGTCAGCCCCAGCATTTT.

The chain combines TRBV12-5 with TRBJ2-3, with a weak D call TRBD2 (5 bases). The CDR3 consists of 15 residues. Germline CDR1 LGHNT, CDR2 FRNRAP. V lost 0 bases and J lost 9, with 16 bases in between. CDR3 nucleotides: TGTGCTAGTGGTTTGGTATTCCCGAGGGAGACCACGCAGTATTTT. Amino acids: CASGLVFPRETTQYF.

The gene calls are TRBV10-1 and TRBJ2-1, with 16 bases fitting TRBD2. The CDR3 extends over 18 amino acids. J gave up 0 bases and V 4 bases, and 3 bases lay outside the gene matches. From germline, CDR1 is WNHNN and CDR2 SYGVQD (reference sequence). The CDR3 loop reads CASSAGLAGGFSYNEQFF. The CDR3 DNA follows: TGCGCCAGCAGTGCGGGACTAGCGGGGGGGTTCTCCTACAATGAGCAGTTCTTC.

The V and J genes are TRBV7-2 and TRBJ2-7; D perhaps matches TRBD1 (5 bases). This CDR3 has 16 residues. Trimming removed 1 base from V and 2 bases from J, with 15 bases in between. From germline, CDR1 is SGHTA and CDR2 FQGNSA. The chain's CDR3 is CASSLEVRQGAYEQYF. CDR3 nucleotides: TGTGCCAGCAGCTTAGAGGTTCGGCAGGGCGCCTACGAGCAGTACTTC.

The chain combines TRBV2 with TRBJ1-1; TRBD1 matches 8 bases. This CDR3 contains 15 residues. CDR1 SNHLY and CDR2 FYNNEI come from the germline V gene. Losses at the gene ends were 7 bases for V and 0 bases for J; bases not matched to a gene: 7. The CDR3 reads CASIGGQVLNTEAFF. In DNA, the CDR3 is TGTGCCAGCATAGGGGGACAGGTTTTGAACACTGAAGCTTTCTTT. Drawing the rest from reference TRBV2 and TRBJ1-1, the complete variable domain is EPEVTQTPSHQVTQMGQEVILRCVPISNHLYFYWYRQILGQKVEFLVSFYNNEISEKSEIFDDQFSVERPDGSNFTLKIRSTKLEDSAMYFCASIGGQVLNTEAFFGQGTRLTVV.

This chain joins TRBV13 and TRBJ2-6; D gene ambiguous. Germline-derived CDR1 and CDR2 are PRHDT and FYEKMQ (reference sequence). V was cut by 0 bases and J by 1 base, with 7 bases left in between. The CDR3 totals 16 residues. CDR3 sequence (DNA): TGTGCCAGCAGCTTAGGTGACGGGTCTGGGGCCAACGTCCTGACTTTC. Its protein is CASSLGDGSGANVLTF.

The rearrangement links TRBV5-6 to TRBJ1-5; D might be TRBD1 (5 bases). The CDR3 spans 16 residues. The germline V and J ends were trimmed by 1 base and 3 bases, with 14 bases remaining between them. Germline V CDR1 and CDR2: SGHDT, YYEEEE. The chain's CDR3 is CASSLWVGGNNQPQHF. CDR3 DNA sequence: TGTGCCAGCAGCTTGTGGGTCGGGGGGAACAATCAGCCCCAGCATTTT. The full variable domain, with the rest looked up from reference TRBV5-6 and TRBJ1-5, is DAGVTQSPTHLIKTRGQQVTLRCSPKSGHDTVSWYQQALGQGPQFIFQYYEEEERQRGNFPDRFSGHQFPNYSSELNVNALLLGDSALYLCASSLWVGGNNQPQHFGDGTRLSIL.

The V gene is TRBV6-5, the J gene TRBJ1-6, with a tentative D call TRBD1 (6 bases). Trimming removed 6 bases from V and 10 bases from J, with 13 bases in between. CDR1 is MNHEY, CDR2 SVGAGI, per germline. The CDR3 runs to 13 residues. The CDR3 nucleotides read TGTGCCAGCAGAAATACAGGGAGATCACCCCTCCACTTT. It codes for CASRNTGRSPLHF.

The chain employs TRBV7-2 and TRBJ1-3; D remains unclear. CDR3 length: 13 residues. V lost 5 bases, J lost 0 bases, and 5 bases lay in between. Germline V gene data show CDR1 as SGHTA and CDR2 as FQGNSA. CDR3 protein: CASSLFSGNTIYF. DNA of the CDR3: TGTGCCAGCAGCCTATTCTCTGGAAACACCATATATTTT.

The V call is TRBV11-2, the J call TRBJ2-4; no reliable D call. The V end lost 5 bases, the J end lost 5 bases, and 7 bases lay between the germline ends. There are 12 residues in the CDR3. Germline V CDR1 and CDR2: SGHAT, FQNNGV. The CDR3, as DNA: TGTGCCAGCAGCCAACATCAAAACATTCAGTACTTC. It codes for CASSQHQNIQYF. The variable domain in full, with the rest retrieved from reference TRBV11-2 and TRBJ2-4, is EAGVAQSPRYKIIEKRQSVAFWCNPISGHATLYWYQQILGQGPKLLIQFQNNGVVDDSQLPKDRFSAERLKGVDSTLKIQPAKLEDSAVYLCASSQHQNIQYFGAGTRLSVL.

The CDR3 reads CASSDLDRGYQPQHF. In DNA form, the CDR3 reads TGTGCCAGCAGTGACTTGGACAGGGGATATCAGCCCCAGCATTTT. The chain links TRBV6-1 to TRBJ1-5; 9 bases agree with TRBD1. The junction had 5 bases not matched to a gene; V was cut back by 3 bases and J by 5 bases. CDR1 MNHNS and CDR2 SASEGT come from the germline V gene. CDR3 length equals 15 residues.

The rearrangement links TRBV11-2 to TRBJ2-3, with TRBD2 matching over 8 bases. Germline CDR1 SGHAT, CDR2 FQNNGV. V dropped 4 bases and J dropped 7; count of bases not matched to a gene: 19. The CDR3 has 18 residues. The CDR3 region is CASSSTHAVLAAEYTQYF. The CDR3 DNA follows: TGTGCCAGCAGCTCGACCCACGCAGTACTAGCGGCAGAGTATACGCAGTATTTT. The variable domain in full, with the rest retrieved from reference TRBV11-2 and TRBJ2-3, is EAGVAQSPRYKIIEKRQSVAFWCNPISGHATLYWYQQILGQGPKLLIQFQNNGVVDDSQLPKDRFSAERLKGVDSTLKIQPAKLEDSAVYLCASSSTHAVLAAEYTQYFGPGTRLTVL.

The rearrangement links TRBV5-1 to TRBJ2-1; tentatively, D is TRBD1 (6 bases). Trimming pared 3 bases from V and 4 bases from J, leaving 17 bases between. The CDR3 is made up of 16 amino acids. The germline V gene has CDR1 SGHRS and CDR2 YFSETQ. DNA of the CDR3: TGCGCCAGCAGCTCCTATACAGGGACGGGTTACAATGAGCAGTTCTTC. Translating gives CASSSYTGTGYNEQFF.

The genes are TRBV19 and TRBJ2-1; 9 bases match TRBD2. The V and J ends lost 6 bases and 9 bases, in that order; junction bases with no gene match: 15. The CDR3 runs to 16 residues. The V gene's germline CDR1 is LNHDA and CDR2 SQIVND (reference sequence). The DNA for the CDR3 is TGTGCCAGTAGAGGTGGGGGCGGGGGGGCCACTGGTGAGCAGTTCTTC. Amino acid sequence: CASRGGGGGATGEQFF.

J is TRBJ1-6 and V is TRBV7-9; D gene ambiguous. The CDR3 covers 13 residues. Germline lookup yields CDR1 SEHNR and CDR2 FQNEAQ (reference sequence). V lost 5 bases and J 9 bases, leaving 11 bases between the germline ends. This CDR3 reads CASSQPSGSPLHF. The CDR3 nucleotides are TGTGCCAGCAGCCAGCCAAGCGGTTCACCCCTCCACTTT.

The chain couples TRBV7-2 to TRBJ2-1, with D unresolved. Per the germline V gene, CDR1 is SGHTA and CDR2 is FQGNSA. V was clipped by 5 bases and J by 3 bases, with 11 bases between them. The CDR3 has 14 amino acids. Here the CDR3 reads CASSLSSGYNEQFF. CDR3 bases: TGTGCCAGCAGCCTCTCTTCGGGCTACAATGAGCAGTTCTTC.

The chain carries TRBV4-3 and TRBJ2-3; D not resolved. CDR3 length: 16 residues. CDR1 and CDR2 from the germline V gene are LGHNA and YSLEER. V was clipped by 2 bases and J by 2 bases, with 14 bases between them. In DNA form, the CDR3 reads TGCGCCAGCAGCCAATCTGGGCACCAGTACACAGATACGCAGTATTTT. This codes for CASSQSGHQYTDTQYF.

The chain couples TRBV7-2 to TRBJ2-7; 13 positions match TRBD2. CDR1 is SGHTA and CDR2 is FQGNSA in the germline V gene. CDR3 length equals 15 residues. Germline trimming cut 5 bases from V and 0 bases from J; bases unmatched to any gene: 1. The CDR3 loop is CASSTSGGASYEQYF. CDR3 sequence (DNA): TGTGCCAGCAGCACTAGCGGGGGGGCCTCCTACGAGCAGTACTTC. The whole variable domain, filled in from reference TRBV7-2 and TRBJ2-7, reads GAGVSQSPSNKVTEKGKDVELRCDPISGHTALYWYRQSLGQGLEFLIYFQGNSAPDKSGLPSDRFSAERTGGSVSTLTIQRTQQEDSAVYLCASSTSGGASYEQYFGPGTRLTVT.

The genes are TRBV5-4 and TRBJ1-1; D not resolved. The CDR3 spans 11 residues. Per the germline V gene, CDR1 is SGHNT and CDR2 is YYREEE (reference sequence). With 4 bases removed from V and 8 bases from J, the gap between germline ends came to 9 bases. CDR3 nucleotides: TGTGCCAGCAGCGTCTCCGGGGAAGCTTTCTTT. This codes for CASSVSGEAFF.

Note on this clone: Sequence at one end of the junction differs from germline and may be a read error. This same CDR3 is encoded by further DNA sequences in the sample. The chain links TRBV6-5 to TRBJ2-3; a weak D match, TRBD1 (6 bases). Germline values: CDR1 MNHEY, CDR2 SVGAGI. The CDR3 spans 15 residues. The CDR3 loop reads CASRFGQSSTDTQYF. The CDR3 DNA sequence: TGTGCCAGCAGATTCGGACAGTCTAGCACAGATACGCAATATTTT.

V is TRBV5-4 and J is TRBJ2-4, with D hard to call. The CDR3 sequence is 16 residues long. V lost 0 bases and J lost 3, with 13 bases in between. Looked up from germline, CDR1 is SGHNT and CDR2 is YYREEE (reference sequence). This chain's CDR3 is CASSLELASGKNIQYF. The CDR3 DNA reads TGTGCCAGCAGCTTGGAATTAGCATCCGGCAAAAACATTCAGTACTTC.

This chain joins TRBV18 and TRBJ2-5, with D unresolved. V gave up 5 bases and J gave up 5 bases, with 6 bases separating them. Germline CDR1 and CDR2: KGHSH and LQKENI. The length of the CDR3 is 11 residues. CDR3 sequence (DNA): TGTGCCAGCTCAAACGGGGAGACCCAGTACTTC. This sequence encodes CASSNGETQYF.

The chain employs TRBV19 and TRBJ2-6; D unclear. V was trimmed by 5 bases and J by 1 base, leaving 12 bases between them. The CDR3 covers 16 residues. Germline V CDR1 and CDR2: LNHDA, SQIVND (reference sequence). The CDR3 is CASSHTTSSGANVLTF. CDR3 coding DNA: TGTGCCAGTAGTCATACGACATCGTCTGGGGCCAACGTCCTGACTTTC.

The CDR3 spells CASSFEHRGAYEQYF. The CDR3 DNA is TGTGCCAGCAGCTTTGAACACCGGGGGGCCTACGAGCAGTACTTC. V usage is TRBV7-8 and J usage is TRBJ2-7; the match to TRBD2 covers 7 bases. With 3 bases clipped from V and 2 bases from J, the junction kept 7 bases outside the gene matches. Germline V gene sequence: CDR1 SGHVS, CDR2 FQNEAQ. This CDR3 comprises 15 residues.